The 17 T cell receptor beta chains given below trace back to one sample, sequenced in a study of neoadjuvant anti-PD-1 for oral cavity cancer. Clones were sequenced by immunoSEQ multiplex PCR, and TCRdb holds only the in-frame ones, with some missing. The data contain 55,000 to 75,000 clones, roughly 84% of them singletons. Sequencing was performed on PBMCs, taken before nivolumab (anti-PD-1) treatment. The origin of the receptors is a person between 40 and 79 years old with oral cavity squamous cell carcinoma.

The count of this clone is one. This sequence joins TRBV25-1 and TRBJ2-5; 8 bases align to TRBD2. Trimming cost V 5 bases and J 5 bases; bases outside gene matches: 7. The CDR3 is 14 residues long. Germline V gives CDR1 MGHDK, CDR2 SYGVNS. The CDR3 DNA is TGTGCCAGCAGTACCTCCGGGGGGGTTGAGACCCAGTACTTC. Translation: CASSTSGGVETQYF. Supplemented by reference TRBV25-1 and TRBJ2-5, the full variable domain reads EADIYQTPRYLVIGTGKKITLECSQTMGHDKMYWYQQDPGMELHLIHYSYGVNSTEKGDLSSESTVSRIRTEHFPLTLESARPSHTSQYLCASSTSGGVETQYFGPGTRLLVL.

V is TRBV18 and J is TRBJ2-3; D remains ambiguous. Germline values: CDR1 KGHSH, CDR2 LQKENI. The CDR3 is 12 amino acids. Trimming removed 2 bases at V and 4 bases at J, with 4 bases between. Here the CDR3 reads CASSPGPDTQYF. CDR3 DNA: TGTGCCAGCTCACCAGGGCCAGATACGCAGTATTTT.

The sample holds one count of this clone. As DNA, the CDR3 is TGTGCCAGCAGCCCAGGGACTAGCTCTAATGAGCAGTTCTTC. Translating gives CASSPGTSSNEQFF. The rearrangement uses TRBV7-8 and TRBJ2-1; 9 bases agree with TRBD2. J lost 7 bases, V lost 5 bases, and 6 bases had no gene match. Looked up from germline, CDR1 is SGHVS and CDR2 is FQNEAQ. The CDR3 sequence is 14 residues long.

The chain couples TRBV7-2 to TRBJ2-4; D may correspond to TRBD1 or TRBD2 (5 bases each). CDR3 length: 14 residues. The V end lost 4 bases, the J end lost 3 bases, and 10 bases lay between the germline ends. CDR1 SGHTA and CDR2 FQGNSA come from the germline V gene. The CDR3, as DNA: TGTGCCAGCAGCTCCCCGGGGCTCAAAAACATTCAGTACTTC. Translated, it gives CASSSPGLKNIQYF.

This clone was counted once. The rearrangement joins TRBV14 to TRBJ1-1; D is possibly TRBD1 (5 bases). The ends were cut back, 3 bases at V and 0 bases at J, with 8 bases in the middle. The V gene's germline CDR1 is SGHDN and CDR2 FVKESK. This CDR3 is built from 14 residues. CDR3 loop: CASSQAGMNTEAFF. As DNA, the CDR3 is TGTGCCAGCAGCCAGGCAGGGATGAACACTGAAGCTTTCTTT.

The rearrangement links TRBV9 to TRBJ2-2; 15 bases line up with TRBD2. CDR1 is SGDLS and CDR2 is YYNGEE in the germline V gene. J lost 4 bases, V lost 4 bases, and 11 bases had no gene match. This CDR3 spans 19 amino acids. The DNA of the CDR3 is TGTGCCAGCAGCCTTCGGACTAGCGGGGGGGCCGGGCGCACCGGGGAGCTGTTTTTT. This gives the protein CASSLRTSGGAGRTGELFF.

CDR3: CASGFAPDRVYTEAFF. CDR3 sequence (DNA): TGTGCTAGTGGTTTTGCCCCTGACAGGGTGTACACTGAAGCTTTCTTT. The chain has TRBV12-5 and TRBJ1-1, with TRBD1 matching 7 bases. J gave up 3 bases and V 3 bases, and 10 bases lay outside the gene matches. The CDR3 consists of 16 residues. The germline V gene has CDR1 LGHNT and CDR2 FRNRAP.

In this sample, this clone turned up a few times. The V call is TRBV28, the J call TRBJ2-7; 13 bases align to TRBD2. The length of the CDR3 is 14 residues. V shed 5 bases, J shed 9 bases, and the junction held 7 bases outside the gene matches. Germline V gene lookup returns CDR1 MDHEN and CDR2 SYDVKM. CDR3 residues: CASSQGLAGAWQYF. Here the CDR3 DNA reads TGTGCCAGCAGTCAAGGACTAGCGGGAGCTTGGCAGTACTTC.

The chain combines TRBV10-3 with TRBJ1-4; unclear D gene. V shed 3 bases and J shed 8 bases, with 7 bases lying between them. The CDR3 extends over 12 amino acids. In germline, CDR1 is ENHRY, CDR2 SYGVKD. The CDR3 DNA sequence: TGTGCCATCAGTGAAGCTGAGGAAAAACTGTTTTTT. Translated, it gives CAISEAEEKLFF.

The chain couples TRBV9 to TRBJ2-1; 7 positions match TRBD2. After removal of 3 bases from V and 8 bases from J, the junction contained 8 bases not matched to a gene. The V gene's germline CDR1 is SGDLS and CDR2 YYNGEE. This CDR3 has 14 residues. This CDR3 reads CASSGTRELHEQFF. As DNA, the CDR3 is TGTGCCAGCAGCGGGACTAGAGAGCTCCATGAGCAGTTCTTC.

The chain has TRBV28 and TRBJ1-1, with D tentatively TRBD1 (6 bases). The germline CDR1 and CDR2 sequences are MDHEN and SYDVKM. The CDR3 length is 16 residues. Trimming took 0 bases from V and 7 from J, leaving 18 bases between them. CDR3 bases: TGTGCCAGCAGTTTATGGGACCAATTGAGGGGGGATGAAGCTTTCTTT. Its protein product is CASSLWDQLRGDEAFF.

The chain combines TRBV2 with TRBJ1-5; D not certain. CDR1 is SNHLY, CDR2 FYNNEI, per germline. The CDR3 is made up of 14 amino acids. The V gene lost 3 bases and the J gene lost 4 bases, with 10 bases spanning the gap. The CDR3 region is CASSDSGPNQPQHF. The CDR3 DNA is TGTGCCAGCAGTGACTCGGGTCCGAATCAGCCCCAGCATTTT.

The chain links TRBV14 to TRBJ2-1; D unresolved. V gave up 4 bases and J gave up 0 bases, with 10 bases separating them. There are 15 residues in the CDR3. Germline V gives CDR1 SGHDN, CDR2 FVKESK. The CDR3 nucleotides read TGTGCCAGCAGCCTAAGAATTAACTCCTACAATGAGCAGTTCTTC. Its protein is CASSLRINSYNEQFF.

V usage is TRBV18 and J usage is TRBJ2-7; D perhaps matches TRBD1 (5 bases). Germline V CDR1 and CDR2: KGHSH, LQKENI. The V end lost 0 bases, the J end lost 1 base, and 7 bases lay between the germline ends. This CDR3 spans 14 amino acids. DNA for the CDR3: TGTGCCAGCTCACCACCCGCAGGGTCCTACGAGCAGTACTTC. Residues: CASSPPAGSYEQYF.

The CDR3 DNA reads TGTGCCAGCAGTCGACGACAAGAGAACACTGAAGCTTTCTTT. Protein sequence: CASSRRQENTEAFF. This chain uses TRBV6-5 with TRBJ1-1; D remains ambiguous. V was cut by 5 bases and J by 1 base, with 11 bases left in between. Germline CDR1 is MNHEY and CDR2 is SVGAGI. CDR3 length equals 14 residues.

The gene calls are TRBV9 and TRBJ1-2; D is perhaps TRBD1 (5 bases). The CDR3 runs 13 residues. Germline V lookup: CDR1 SGDLS, CDR2 YYNGEE. The germline V and J ends were trimmed by 0 bases and 4 bases, with 7 bases remaining between them. The CDR3 reads CASSVGQTYGYTF. CDR3 DNA sequence: TGTGCCAGCAGCGTAGGACAGACCTATGGCTACACCTTC.

The gene calls are TRBV7-9 and TRBJ2-3; D is ambiguous. CDR1 and CDR2 from the germline V gene are SEHNR and FQNEAQ (reference sequence). CDR3 size: 15 residues. The germline V and J ends were trimmed by 4 bases and 0 bases, with 11 bases remaining between them. The CDR3 protein is CASSSIQTSTDTQYF. The CDR3 nucleotides read TGTGCCAGCAGCTCGATCCAAACTAGCACAGATACGCAGTATTTT.